Following are 14 T cell receptor beta chains from one sample sequenced in a study of T cell responses to AZD1222 COVID-19 vaccine. Using immunoSEQ multiplex PCR, the repertoire was profiled, and TCRdb retains in-frame clones only, with some absent. This sample has approximately 89,000 clones, with 86% found just once. The sample consisted of peripheral blood, taken 28 days after the second AZD1222 dose. Source of these receptors: an adult who received the AZD1222 COVID-19 vaccine.

This chain joins TRBV6-2 or TRBV6-3 and TRBJ2-5; TRBD1 matches at 8 bases. CDR3 size: 14 residues. V was pared by 4 bases and J by 4 bases, with 5 bases of the junction left unmatched. The germline CDR1 and CDR2 sequences are MNHEY and SVGEGT. CDR3 residues: CASSFRQGIETQYF. The CDR3 bases are TGTGCCAGCAGTTTCCGACAGGGGATAGAGACCCAGTACTTC.

The chain combines TRBV28 with TRBJ2-4; 8 bases fit TRBD1. This CDR3 contains 14 residues. V shed 6 bases, J shed 6 bases, and the junction held 7 bases outside the gene matches. Germline V CDR1 and CDR2: MDHEN, SYDVKM. The CDR3 sequence: CASRRDRGGNIQYF. The CDR3 DNA reads as TGTGCCAGCAGGAGAGACAGGGGAGGAAACATTCAGTACTTC.

The gene calls are TRBV6-5 and TRBJ1-2, with D unclear. This CDR3 comprises 15 residues. Trimming left V 6 bases short and J 0 bases short, with 14 bases between. The germline V gene encodes CDR1 MNHEY and CDR2 SVGAGI. CDR3 loop: CASRPNPGANYGYTF. The CDR3 nucleotides are TGTGCCAGCAGACCCAACCCTGGGGCTAACTATGGCTACACCTTC.

The chain has TRBV28 and TRBJ1-1; D is uncertain. V gave up 5 bases and J gave up 2 bases, with 12 bases separating them. Germline loops: CDR1 MDHEN, CDR2 SYDVKM. The CDR3 runs 14 residues. The CDR3 DNA sequence: TGTGCCAGCAGTACTCCGGCCTCTAACACTGAAGCTTTCTTT. Encoded protein: CASSTPASNTEAFF. The full variable domain, rest sourced from reference TRBV28 and TRBJ1-1, is DVKVTQSSRYLVKRTGEKVFLECVQDMDHENMFWYRQDPGLGLRLIYFSYDVKMKEKGDIPEGYSVSREKKERFSLILESASTNQTSMYLCASSTPASNTEAFFGQGTRLTVV.

The J gene is TRBJ2-5, the V gene TRBV7-9; 10 nucleotides match TRBD2. V lost 4 bases, J lost 5 bases, and 13 bases stayed unmatched. Germline values: CDR1 SEHNR, CDR2 FQNEAQ (reference sequence). The CDR3 has 17 residues. In DNA, the CDR3 is TGTGCCAGCAGCTCCCCCGGGAGGGGACTAGCGATGGAGACCCAGTACTTC. Its translation: CASSSPGRGLAMETQYF.

The chain employs TRBV6-5 and TRBJ1-5, with D possibly matching TRBD1 (5 bases). CDR3 length: 13 amino acids. Germline V gene data show CDR1 as MNHEY and CDR2 as SVGAGI. Trimming stripped 2 bases from V and 6 bases from J, with 8 bases between. The CDR3 sequence is CASSYQGGQPQHF. CDR3 DNA sequence: TGTGCCAGCAGTTACCAGGGTGGTCAGCCCCAGCATTTT.

V is TRBV30 and J is TRBJ1-6; D is unresolved. The CDR3 is made up of 12 amino acids. Deletions cut 3 bases from V and 9 bases from J, with 9 bases between. From germline, CDR1 is GTSNPN and CDR2 SVGIG (reference sequence). CDR3 in amino acids: CAWSPLGSPLHF. The CDR3 bases are TGTGCCTGGAGCCCGTTAGGTTCACCCCTCCACTTT.

This sequence joins TRBV24-1 and TRBJ2-7; no clear D. V lost 11 bases, J lost 8 bases, and 9 bases lay in between. Germline V CDR1 and CDR2: KGHDR, SFDVKD. The CDR3 covers 9 residues. Here the CDR3 DNA reads TGTGCCATCCCCGAGAAGCAGTACTTC. Residues: CAIPEKQYF.

V and J are TRBV28 and TRBJ2-5; perhaps TRBD1 as D (5 bases). The CDR3 consists of 18 residues. The V gene's germline CDR1 is MDHEN and CDR2 SYDVKM. V lost 4 bases to trimming and J lost 0 bases, with 21 bases between them. The CDR3 loop reads CASSSTTPRTGYQETQYF. Here the CDR3 DNA reads TGTGCCAGCAGTTCAACGACCCCCCGTACAGGTTACCAAGAGACCCAGTACTTC. Based on the CDR3 plus reference TRBV28 and TRBJ2-5, the full variable domain is DVKVTQSSRYLVKRTGEKVFLECVQDMDHENMFWYRQDPGLGLRLIYFSYDVKMKEKGDIPEGYSVSREKKERFSLILESASTNQTSMYLCASSSTTPRTGYQETQYFGPGTRLLVL.

The V call is TRBV10-1, the J call TRBJ1-5; D is undetermined. This CDR3 is 14 amino acids long. CDR1 and CDR2 from the germline V gene are WNHNN and SYGVQD (reference sequence). Trimming removed 11 bases from V and 4 bases from J, with 18 bases in between. The CDR3 nucleotides read TGCGCCCTCCGGCTGGCCAGAAGGAATCAGCCCCAGCATTTT. It encodes CALRLARRNQPQHF.

The chain carries TRBV5-1 and TRBJ2-7; D gene ambiguous. V lost 7 bases and J 0 bases, leaving 11 bases between the germline ends. Germline V gene sequence: CDR1 SGHRS, CDR2 YFSETQ. This CDR3 contains 13 residues. The CDR3 reads CASHISSSYEQYF. CDR3 DNA: TGCGCCAGCCATATTAGTAGCTCCTACGAGCAGTACTTC.

The rearrangement joins TRBV12-3 or TRBV12-4 to TRBJ1-2; a possible D gene is TRBD1 (5 bases). The CDR3 contains 11 residues. V dropped 10 bases and J dropped 6 bases, with 12 bases sitting between them. The CDR3 sequence: CATDGGDGYTF. In DNA, the CDR3 is TGTGCCACCGACGGGGGGGATGGCTACACCTTC.

The rearrangement links TRBV19 to TRBJ2-7; perhaps D is TRBD1 or TRBD2 (5 bases each). With 7 bases removed from V and 7 bases from J, the gap between germline ends came to 20 bases. The CDR3 runs to 14 residues. Germline CDR1 and CDR2: LNHDA and SQIVND (reference sequence). The CDR3 nucleotides are TGTGCCAGTAATTCGGGACCTTCTTTGACGGAGCAGTACTTC. This gives the protein CASNSGPSLTEQYF.

This clone is a singleton in its sample. V is TRBV30 and J is TRBJ1-5; perhaps TRBD1 as D (6 bases). V lost 1 base and J lost 2, with 15 bases in between. This CDR3 comprises 16 residues. CDR1 is GTSNPN, CDR2 SVGIG, per germline (reference sequence). The chain's CDR3 is CAWSEGGVWGNQPQHF. The CDR3 bases are TGTGCCTGGAGTGAGGGGGGTGTATGGGGCAATCAGCCCCAGCATTTT.